This TCR beta chain comes out of a study of post-analysis software for immune sequencing data. Whole-study results and caveats: Patients with multiple sclerosis recorded significantly lower normalized Chao1 diversity than controls, the study found.

Only a few counts were recorded for this clonotype. The antigen is unknown. Built from TCR beta cDNA, the libraries had unique molecular identifiers in them. From the PCR reads, TCRdb called clonotypes with MiXCR, one entry per CDR3 protein. The table has roughly 580,000 distinct CDR3 sequences, around 40% seen once. The source is a girl aged 10 to 17 with multiple sclerosis. Sample: blood.

The CDR3 nucleotides read TGTGCCAGCAGTGTGTTTGGCCAGGGGGTGAGCGGCAGCACAGATACGCAGTATTTT. Translating gives CASSVFGQGVSGSTDTQYF. The chain uses TRBV6-1 and TRBJ2-3; the match to TRBD1 covers 7 bases. This CDR3 is 19 amino acids long. V lost 4 bases and J lost 0; bases outside the gene matches: 16. Germline loops: CDR1 MNHNS, CDR2 SASEGT.